The present entry profiles one T cell receptor (beta chain) with its context. In its sample, this clone was seen a few times. Its antigen specificity is not known. Qualities for individual bases were not recorded, and no much larger clone is one base off. These data are taken from a study of beta chain features in type 1 diabetes (dated by TCRdb to 2016 to 2019). Regarding the study in general: No differences in mean age, gender distribution, total cell number or subset yield were found between patients and healthy donors. Across all samples, 107,917,701 sorted cells were examined, and cell number per subset correlated strongly with RNA yield. In the study, recently diagnosed type 1 diabetes patients and matched healthy donors were compared on the TCRB repertoires of their sorted circulating CD4+ T cell subsets. Regulatory and stem cell-like memory subsets were isolated from only 8 patients and roughly eight healthy donors, whereas naive and central memory subsets came from all 28 donors. The paper as a whole reports these results and caveats: Because cDNA rather than genomic DNA was sequenced, highly expressing activated cells could have been over-represented, although no difference in activation and CD3 levels was found between groups. PCR may preferentially amplify shorter templates, but because patient and control samples were amplified and corrected together, any resulting skew would affect both groups equally. Naive, central memory and regulatory TCRB repertoires appeared to be more alike among patients than among healthy donors. Fewer insertions and more nucleotide deletions at VDJ recombination sites were observed in patients with type 1 diabetes, implying thymic rearrangement abnormalities. HLA sub-analyses involved small numbers of individuals, so any influence of HLA type on TCRB rearrangement remained unresolved. Type 1 diabetes patients showed a moderate but significant shortening of TCRB CDR3 length in all four CD4+ subsets.

Each donor gave one peripheral blood draw, averaging approximately 0.12 L, which was collected into heparinised tubes. Using a panel that included CD45RO, CCR7, CD25, CD127, CD95 and CD27, naive, central memory, regulatory and stem cell-like memory CD4+ T cells were sorted on a BD FACSAria II. Every sorted population had a purity above 95%. PBMCs were isolated immediately by Lymphoprep density gradient centrifugation and stained directly without culture. So that batch effects would be minimized, each experiment stained and sorted samples in pairs, pairing one healthy donor with one patient. All of the isolated RNA was reverse transcribed with the High Capacity cDNA Reverse Transcription Kit, so expressed TCRB transcripts were sequenced. Naive, central memory and regulatory T cell samples underwent deep immunoSEQ sequencing, averaging approximately 3.3 million total reads per sample. After sorted cells were lysed in RLT buffer, RNA was extracted with DNase-treated RNeasy Micro or Mini kits, with the choice depending on cell number. Each cell subset was processed on its own to prevent cross-contamination, while patient and healthy donor samples were processed together. Using the immunoSEQ multiplex PCR, TCRB sequences were amplified from cDNA into 87-bp fragments spanning the CDR3 region. Sequencing of the amplicons was performed on the Illumina HiSeq platform. From the authors' description of their analysis: PCR bias was corrected computationally using synthetic template baselines, and reads within Hamming distance 2 were collapsed, with unmergeable singletons discarded. Reads were aligned against IMGT so that V, D and J genes, CDR3 length and insertions or deletions at six rearrangement sites could be assigned. Within each subset, clonotype counts were normalized to sorted cell number, after which true diversity and Gini coefficients were computed with the tcR R package. The overlap coefficient, calculated on TCRB nucleotide sequences, was used to quantify repertoire sharing. Out-of-frame TCRB sequences from naive cells were analyzed as a proxy for the pre-selection repertoire. Held by TCRdb, this immuneACCESS table contains in-frame sequences only and omits some clones. Under half of the omission traces to an unresolved V gene where checked; the cause of the rest is unknown. The DNA gave D and trimming, while V, J and clone size come from that table. For this sample there are 200,000 to 300,000 clones; around 21% appear just once. 0.028% of the sample is in the top ten clones.

From V the trimming removes 7 bases and from J it removes 5 bases, while the gene matches leave 3 bases of the junction unaccounted for. CDR1 and CDR2 are drawn from the germline V gene: MDHEN, SYDVKM. The CDR3 numbers 13 residues from cysteine through phenylalanine. The kept DNA is CDR3 alone, 39 bases in frame from the first base. Here the chain combines TRBV28 and TRBJ1-1; 11 bases in the junction line up with TRBD1. This clonotype originated in a middle-aged woman with type 1 diabetes. The sequenced sample was naive CD4+ T cells from blood. The sample's cell subset or site label is to be understood as: true naive CD4+ T cells. The DNA is as follows: TGTGCCAGCACGGGACAGGGGGGAACTGAAGCTTTCTTT. The resulting protein is CASTGQGGTEAFF.